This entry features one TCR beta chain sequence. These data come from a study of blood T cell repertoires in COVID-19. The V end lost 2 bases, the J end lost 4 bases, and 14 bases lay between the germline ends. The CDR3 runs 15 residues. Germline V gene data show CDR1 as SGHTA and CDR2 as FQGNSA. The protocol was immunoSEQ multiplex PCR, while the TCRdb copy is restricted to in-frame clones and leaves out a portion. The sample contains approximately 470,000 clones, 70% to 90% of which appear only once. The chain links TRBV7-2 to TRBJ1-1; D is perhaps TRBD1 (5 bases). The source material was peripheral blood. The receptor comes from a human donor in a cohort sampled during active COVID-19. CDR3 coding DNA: TGTGCCAGCAGCTTAATTTGGAGGGGCTCCACTGAAGCTTTCTTT. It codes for CASSLIWRGSTEAFF.